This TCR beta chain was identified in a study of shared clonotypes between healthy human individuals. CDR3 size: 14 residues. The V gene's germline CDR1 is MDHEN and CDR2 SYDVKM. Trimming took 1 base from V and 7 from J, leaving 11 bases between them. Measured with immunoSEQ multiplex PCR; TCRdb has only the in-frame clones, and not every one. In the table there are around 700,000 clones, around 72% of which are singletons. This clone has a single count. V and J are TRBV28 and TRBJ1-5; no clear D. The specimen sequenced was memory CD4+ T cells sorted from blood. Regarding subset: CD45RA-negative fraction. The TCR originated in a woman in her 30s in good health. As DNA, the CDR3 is TGTGCCAGCAGTTTATACAGCCCTGCGCAGCCCCAGCATTTT. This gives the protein CASSLYSPAQPQHF.